This T cell receptor (beta chain) emerged from a study of neoadjuvant anti-PD-1 for oral cavity cancer. Study background: Most patients had three to four biweekly doses of 3 mg/kg nivolumab before resection. Patients without progression received a fourth nivolumab dose around day 43, then surgical resection on days 50-56.

V was clipped by 6 bases and J by 4 bases, with 15 bases between them. CDR3 length: 14 residues. The germline V gene encodes CDR1 MNHEY and CDR2 SVGAGI. These newly diagnosed stage II-IVA oral cavity squamous cell carcinoma patients had no prior systemic or radiation treatment. These oral cavity squamous cell carcinomas were HPV-negative and locally advanced. The table came from immunoSEQ multiplex PCR; TCRdb's copy has only in-frame clones and leaves some out. The sample includes roughly 60,000 clones, 65% to 85% of them seen just once. The source of this sequence is a person between 35 and 79 years old with oral cavity squamous cell carcinoma. The V call is TRBV6-5, the J call TRBJ1-2; the D gene is possibly TRBD1 (5 bases). The material sequenced was PBMCs, taken before nivolumab (anti-PD-1) treatment. In DNA, the CDR3 is TGTGCCAGCAGACCGACAGAGACCATCTATGGCTACACCTTC. Amino acids: CASRPTETIYGYTF.